Listed below are T cell receptor beta chains from one sample, sequenced in a study of persistence of HIV-infected CD4 T cells. Method: immunoSEQ multiplex PCR; TCRdb's copy keeps in-frame clones and lacks some. The table has about 21,000 clones, approximately 80% seen once. No antigens are known for them. The material was CD4+ T cells sorted from PBMCs after 18-hour stimulation, obtained from a patient who received antiretroviral therapy. Receptors originate from an adult man with HIV who was CMV-seropositive. Both conserved end residues are part of each CDR3. The D gene is left open where the match is weak. Clone size is stated in some rows and not others, as once, few, many or a class when expanded.

cdr3_aa cdr3_nt d_call j_call cdr3_length clone_size v_call
CASSSTQDYGYTF TGTGCCAGCAGTTCAACGCAGGATTATGGCTACACCTTC NA TRBJ1-2 13 NA TRBV6-6
CASSQGREGLSYGYTF TGTGCCAGCAGCCAAGGCCGCGAAGGATTGAGCTATGGCTACACCTTC NA TRBJ1-2 16 NA TRBV3-1/TRBV3-2
CATSQGLRNGYTF TGTGCCACCAGTCAGGGATTACGGAATGGCTACACCTTC NA TRBJ1-2 13 once TRBV24-1
CASSQQTSGTYNEQFF TGTGCCAGCAGCCAACAGACTAGCGGAACATACAATGAGCAGTTCTTC TRBD2 TRBJ2-1 16 few TRBV3-1/TRBV3-2
CASSLTLAHEQYF TGTGCCAGCAGCTTAACACTAGCCCACGAGCAGTACTTC NA TRBJ2-7 13 NA TRBV5-6
CASSPPSRSRLTDTQYF TGTGCCAGCTCACCCCCGAGTAGGTCACGCCTCACAGATACGCAGTATTTT NA TRBJ2-3 17 NA TRBV18
CASSLRAGIYNEQFF TGTGCCAGCAGTCTCCGGGCAGGGATCTACAATGAGCAGTTCTTC NA TRBJ2-1 15 NA TRBV27
CASSDGNEIGNQPQHF TGTGCCAGCAGTGACGGTAACGAGATAGGCAATCAGCCCCAGCATTTT NA TRBJ1-5 16 NA TRBV25-1
CASSLGRHYEQYF TGTGCCAGCAGTTTGGGACGGCACTACGAGCAGTACTTC NA TRBJ2-7 13 NA TRBV28
CASSSLGSGSYEQYF TGTGCCAGCAGTTCCTTGGGGTCTGGGTCCTACGAGCAGTACTTC NA TRBJ2-7 15 few TRBV27
CATSDRTGTGGNEQFF TGTGCCACCAGTGATCGTACCGGGACAGGGGGCAATGAGCAGTTCTTC TRBD1 TRBJ2-1 16 once TRBV24-1
CASKTRDRGSYNEQFF TGTGCCAGTAAGACCCGCGACAGGGGGTCCTACAATGAGCAGTTCTTC TRBD1 TRBJ2-1 16 NA TRBV19